Below, 6 T cell receptor beta chains from the same sample are listed, as sequenced in a study of shared clonotypes between healthy human individuals. TCRdb's copy holds only in-frame clones and misses some; the assay was immunoSEQ multiplex PCR. The sample has some 2,000,000 clones, approximately 94% seen once; the top ten hold 1.1%. Positively selected for CCR7, the CD45RO-negative cells used as naive CD8 cells excluded terminally differentiated effector memory CD45RA+ cells. Sequencing was carried out using naive CD8+ T cells sorted from blood. These receptors originate from a man in his late teens or twenties in good health.

The chain employs TRBV5-1 and TRBJ1-1; 8 bases match TRBD1. The CDR3 loop spans 15 amino acids. V dropped 4 bases and J dropped 4; count of bases not matched to a gene: 9. Germline CDR1 reads SGHRS; CDR2 reads YFSETQ. The CDR3 is CASSGGTGWGTEAFF. CDR3 in DNA: TGCGCCAGCAGCGGCGGGACAGGATGGGGCACTGAAGCTTTCTTT.

This clone appeared once. The chain carries TRBV28 and TRBJ1-4; D may be TRBD1 (5 bases). The V end lost 4 bases, the J end lost 2 bases, and 14 bases lay between the germline ends. CDR1 MDHEN and CDR2 SYDVKM come from the germline V gene. The CDR3 is made up of 16 amino acids. The CDR3 loop is CASSWGDRDTNEKLFF. The CDR3 nucleotides are TGTGCCAGCAGTTGGGGCGACAGAGATACTAATGAAAAACTGTTTTTT.

To note about this clone: Within the sample, other DNA sequences also encode this same CDR3. This chain connects TRBV7-9 to TRBJ1-6; no definite D call. The CDR3 has 12 amino acids. Germline CDR1 SEHNR, CDR2 FQNEAQ (reference sequence). Trimming took off 5 bases at V and 6 bases at J, with 5 bases between the two ends. The CDR3 DNA is TGTGCCAGCAGCCTTAGTAATTCACCCCTCCACTTT. Protein: CASSLSNSPLHF. Full variable domain (missing parts from reference TRBV7-9 and TRBJ1-6): DTGVSQNPRHKITKRGQNVTFRCDPISEHNRLYWYRQTLGQGPEFLTYFQNEAQLEKSRLLSDRFSAERPKGSFSTLEIQRTEQGDSAMYLCASSLSNSPLHFGNGTRLTVT.

The chain links TRBV11-2 to TRBJ2-7, with unresolved D. Deletions cut 9 bases from V and 2 bases from J, with 14 bases between. Germline-derived CDR1 and CDR2 are SGHAT and FQNNGV. CDR3 length: 13 amino acids. CDR3 coding DNA: TGTGCCAGTTCTTCGGAGCCAACCTACGAGCAGTACTTC. It is translated as CASSSEPTYEQYF.

The CDR3 DNA sequence: TGCGCCAGCAGCCCCCACCGACAAAAAGGAGTACGTCGTAATGTGGTCTCCTACGAGCAGTACTTC. It codes for CASSPHRQKGVRRNVVSYEQYF. This sequence joins TRBV4-1 and TRBJ2-7; D gene unclear. There are 22 residues in the CDR3. Germline loops: CDR1 MGHRA, CDR2 YSYEKL. Trimming cost V 4 bases and J 0 bases, with 34 bases left between them.

This clone was seen more than once but under ten times. Other DNA variants within this sample encode the same CDR3. The chain employs TRBV19 and TRBJ2-7; TRBD1 or TRBD2 may be the D gene (5 bases each). The germline V gene has CDR1 LNHDA and CDR2 SQIVND (reference sequence). V lost 8 bases and J 0 bases, leaving 11 bases between the germline ends. The CDR3 consists of 13 residues. The CDR3 spells CASSAGSSYEQYF. CDR3 DNA sequence: TGTGCCAGTTCGGCAGGGAGCTCCTACGAGCAGTACTTC.